The 29 T cell receptor beta chains in this list originate from one sample, sequenced in a study of OX40 agonist ivuxolimab in advanced cancers. Sequencing was performed with immunoSEQ multiplex PCR; in TCRdb, only in-frame clones are kept and a portion is missing. The sample comprises approximately 82,000 clones, roughly 80% of which are singletons, and around 0.84% rests with the top ten. The starting material was CD4+ or CD8+ T cells sorted from blood, obtained in a trial of the OX40 agonist ivuxolimab. The receptors come from an adult with an advanced solid tumor such as melanoma, head and neck, liver or kidney cancer.

J is TRBJ1-5 and V is TRBV7-9, with D possibly TRBD1 on 6 matching bases. CDR3 length equals 13 residues. Per the germline V gene, CDR1 is SEHNR and CDR2 is FQNEAQ (reference sequence). V dropped 5 bases and J dropped 4 bases, with 9 bases sitting between them. CDR3 sequence: CASSDTGNQPQHF. In nucleotides, the CDR3 is TGTGCCAGCAGCGACACAGGGAATCAGCCCCAGCATTTT.

This chain uses TRBV19 with TRBJ1-2; TRBD1 is a possible D gene (5 bases). Germline loops: CDR1 LNHDA, CDR2 SQIVND (reference sequence). CDR3 length equals 15 residues. The V and J ends lost 3 bases and 6 bases respectively, with 17 bases between them. CDR3 amino acids: CASSILFERGDGYTF. CDR3 coding DNA: TGTGCCAGTAGTATTCTTTTCGAGAGGGGCGATGGCTACACCTTC.

The V and J genes are TRBV5-1 and TRBJ2-6; possibly TRBD1 for D (7 bases). The CDR3 runs to 19 residues. The germline gives CDR1 SGHRS, CDR2 YFSETQ. The V end was cut by 0 bases, the J end by 2 bases, with 18 bases between. As DNA, the CDR3 is TGCGCCAGCAGCTTGGCGGCGGGACAGCTTAGACCTGGGGCCAACGTCCTGACTTTC. Protein product: CASSLAAGQLRPGANVLTF.

The V gene is TRBV19, the J gene TRBJ1-3; D might be TRBD1 (6 bases). The V gene's germline CDR1 is LNHDA and CDR2 SQIVND (reference sequence). The CDR3 covers 14 residues. The germline V and J ends were trimmed by 8 bases and 2 bases, with 13 bases remaining between them. The CDR3 spells CASLLQGTGNTIYF. CDR3 nucleotide sequence: TGTGCCAGTTTATTACAGGGAACTGGAAACACCATATATTTT. Looking up the rest from reference TRBV19 and TRBJ1-3 gives the full variable domain: DGGITQSPKYLFRKEGQNVTLSCEQNLNHDAMYWYRQDPGQGLRLIYYSQIVNDFQKGDIAEGYSVSREKKESFPLTVTSAQKNPTAFYLCASLLQGTGNTIYFGEGSWLTVV.

The V and J genes are TRBV6-6 and TRBJ2-7, with TRBD1 identical over 8 bases. The CDR3 loop spans 15 amino acids. The germline V gene has CDR1 MNHNY and CDR2 SVGAGI (reference sequence). Germline trimming cut 4 bases from V and 3 bases from J; bases unmatched to any gene: 8. CDR3 DNA sequence: TGTGCCAGCAGTTCCCCGGGGACAGGTTTCTACGAGCAGTACTTC. The encoded protein is CASSSPGTGFYEQYF.

The chain is built from TRBV5-8 and TRBJ1-3; TRBD1 agrees at 7 bases. The ends lost 0 bases at V and 8 bases at J; junction bases unmatched: 11. Per germline, CDR1 SGHTS and CDR2 YDEGEE. This CDR3 region has 16 residues. The CDR3 DNA is TGTGCCAGCAGCTTGGGCTTGGGACAGTCCGTAGACACCATATATTTT. Translation: CASSLGLGQSVDTIYF.

The gene calls are TRBV5-4 and TRBJ2-7; D is unclear. The length of the CDR3 is 15 residues. Trimming shortened V by 0 bases and J by 0 bases, and 10 bases separated the two germline ends. From germline, CDR1 is SGHNT and CDR2 YYREEE (reference sequence). CDR3 coding DNA: TGTGCCAGCAGCTTGGATGTAAGCAGCTCCTACGAGCAGTACTTC. Translated: CASSLDVSSSYEQYF.

The chain recombines TRBV9 with TRBJ1-4; D remains unclear. The germline gives CDR1 SGDLS, CDR2 YYNGEE. This CDR3 spans 15 amino acids. With 4 bases removed from V and 0 bases from J, the gap between germline ends came to 10 bases. The CDR3 sequence is CASSPQWTTNEKLFF. CDR3 nucleotide sequence: TGTGCCAGCAGCCCCCAGTGGACAACTAATGAAAAACTGTTTTTT.

The rearrangement links TRBV6-5 to TRBJ1-6; 8 nucleotides line up with TRBD1. Germline V gene sequence: CDR1 MNHEY, CDR2 SVGAGI. This CDR3 spans 15 amino acids. Losses at the gene ends were 6 bases for V and 3 bases for J; bases not matched to a gene: 4. This CDR3 reads CASRAGGGYNSPLHF. The CDR3, as DNA: TGTGCCAGCAGGGCAGGGGGCGGCTATAATTCACCCCTCCACTTT.

V gene TRBV11-2 combines with J gene TRBJ2-5; D is ambiguous. The CDR3 has 15 residues. Trimming left V 1 base short and J 0 bases short, with 9 bases between. Germline CDR1 is SGHAT and CDR2 is FQNNGV. The CDR3 nucleotides read TGTGCCAGCAGCTTAGTTGGTGGCTACCAAGAGACCCAGTACTTC. Its protein is CASSLVGGYQETQYF.

The rearrangement links TRBV9 to TRBJ2-2, with 12 bases lining up with TRBD2. The V segment lost 6 bases and the J segment 2 bases; nucleotides outside the gene matches: 5. CDR3 length: 16 residues. Germline V gene sequence: CDR1 SGDLS, CDR2 YYNGEE. The CDR3 DNA reads as TGTGCCAGCACCCGACTAGCGGGGGCTAACACCGGGGAGCTGTTTTTT. This sequence encodes CASTRLAGANTGELFF.

This rearrangement joins TRBV19 to TRBJ2-7, with D perhaps matching TRBD1 (5 bases). V lost 2 bases, J lost 5 bases, and 10 bases lay in between. In germline, CDR1 is LNHDA, CDR2 SQIVND (reference sequence). The CDR3 is made up of 13 amino acids. The CDR3 sequence: CASSIQGSHEQYF. As DNA, the CDR3 is TGTGCCAGTAGTATACAGGGTAGTCACGAGCAGTACTTC.

V usage is TRBV5-1 and J usage is TRBJ1-2; TRBD1 agrees at 9 bases. CDR1 is SGHRS and CDR2 is YFSETQ in the germline V gene. With V trimmed by 4 bases and J by 1 base, 2 bases remained unmatched. The CDR3 consists of 14 residues. CDR3 DNA sequence: TGCGCCAGCAGCCAGACAGGGGGTAACTATGGCTACACCTTC. Residues: CASSQTGGNYGYTF.

The gene calls are TRBV10-3 and TRBJ1-1; 8 bases line up with TRBD1. The ends lost 6 bases at V and 0 bases at J; junction bases unmatched: 3. Germline CDR1 ENHRY, CDR2 SYGVKD. This CDR3 region has 14 residues. DNA of the CDR3: TGTGCCATCAGGAAACAGGGGGTGAACACTGAAGCTTTCTTT. Translated: CAIRKQGVNTEAFF.

In this sample, this clone turned up once. This sequence joins TRBV7-3 and TRBJ2-1; no reliable D call. The V gene's germline CDR1 is SGHTA and CDR2 FQGTGA. CDR3 length: 15 residues. V lost 0 bases to trimming and J lost 9 bases, with 15 bases between them. The CDR3 DNA is TGTGCCAGCAGCTTAACGGTGGGTCGCGACTCTGAGCAGTTCTTC. This translates into CASSLTVGRDSEQFF.

This rearrangement joins TRBV7-2 to TRBJ1-1; D ambiguous. V was trimmed by 6 bases and J by 4 bases, leaving 18 bases between them. CDR3 length equals 15 residues. CDR1 and CDR2 (germline): SGHTA, FQGNSA. The CDR3 region has the DNA TGTGCCAGCAGTTCAACCGGGCCCCGGCTCACTGAAGCTTTCTTT. It codes for CASSSTGPRLTEAFF.

The rearrangement joins TRBV6-5 to TRBJ1-2; weak D call: TRBD1 (5 bases). This CDR3 is built from 14 residues. V dropped 6 bases and J dropped 1 base, with 12 bases sitting between them. Germline assignment: CDR1 MNHEY and CDR2 SVGAGI. CDR3 in DNA: TGTGCCAGCAGACCCGACAGAAATAACTATGGCTACACCTTC. Its protein product is CASRPDRNNYGYTF.

The chain joins TRBV30 to TRBJ2-2, with a tentative D call TRBD2 (5 bases). The V gene lost 2 bases and the J gene lost 9 bases, with 10 bases spanning the gap. CDR3 length: 12 residues. Germline CDR1 GTSNPN, CDR2 SVGIG (reference sequence). The CDR3 DNA is TGTGCCTGGAGTATACTAGGCCGGGAGCTGTTTTTT. Translation gives CAWSILGRELFF.

The chain has TRBV6-5 and TRBJ2-4; D is unclear. The CDR3 totals 15 residues. Germline values: CDR1 MNHEY, CDR2 SVGAGI. Trimming cost V 0 bases and J 5 bases, with 11 bases left between them. CDR3 in DNA: TGTGCCAGCAGTTACTCGGGAACTCGGGAAAACATTCAGTACTTC. Translated: CASSYSGTRENIQYF.

The V gene is TRBV7-3, the J gene TRBJ2-2; 10 bases map to TRBD2. This CDR3 region has 18 residues. CDR1 and CDR2 (germline): SGHTA, FQGTGA. V shed 4 bases, J shed 2 bases, and the junction held 10 bases outside the gene matches. The CDR3 spells CASSSPAGTSVNTGELFF. The DNA for the CDR3 is TGTGCCAGCAGCTCGCCCGCCGGGACTAGCGTTAACACCGGGGAGCTGTTTTTT.

The table lists this clone with a count of one. CDR3 region: CAWSGGGTTNYGYTF. The CDR3 DNA sequence: TGTGCCTGGAGTGGGGGGGGTACAACTAACTATGGCTACACCTTC. The chain is built from TRBV30 and TRBJ1-2; TRBD1 might be the D (5 bases). The CDR3 sequence is 15 residues long. Germline V gives CDR1 GTSNPN, CDR2 SVGIG (reference sequence). V was cut by 1 base and J by 0 bases, with 12 bases left in between.

The chain joins TRBV7-2 to TRBJ1-2; D uncertain. The ends were cut back, 4 bases at V and 2 bases at J, with 11 bases in the middle. Per germline, CDR1 SGHTA and CDR2 FQGNSA. The CDR3 contains 14 residues. The CDR3 reads CASSSLQWNYGYTF. CDR3 nucleotide sequence: TGTGCCAGCAGCTCCCTACAGTGGAACTATGGCTACACCTTC.

This chain connects TRBV6-6 to TRBJ2-5; D is unclear. Germline V gene sequence: CDR1 MNHNY, CDR2 SVGAGI (reference sequence). This CDR3 comprises 11 residues. Deletions cut 5 bases from V and 2 bases from J, with 3 bases between. The CDR3 reads CASSLQETQYF. The CDR3 DNA follows: TGTGCCAGCAGTCTGCAAGAGACCCAGTACTTC.

CDR3 nucleotides: TGCAGCGTTGTCCCCACAGGGAATGAGCAGTTCTTC. This translates into CSVVPTGNEQFF. The chain is built from TRBV29-1 and TRBJ2-1, with a tentative D call TRBD1 (6 bases). Germline V gene data show CDR1 as SQVTM and CDR2 as ANQGSEA. Trimming pared 4 bases from V and 7 bases from J, leaving 11 bases between. CDR3 length: 12 amino acids.

The chain couples TRBV9 to TRBJ1-3, with D uncertain. The germline V gene has CDR1 SGDLS and CDR2 YYNGEE. The V gene lost 2 bases and the J gene lost 0 bases, with 6 bases spanning the gap. The CDR3 length is 14 residues. The CDR3 region has the DNA TGTGCCAGCAGCGTGGGCGTCTCTGGAAACACCATATATTTT. Its translation: CASSVGVSGNTIYF.

As regards this clone: Compared with germline, one end of the junction differs, possibly owing to a read error. This rearrangement joins TRBV5-1 to TRBJ2-3; 10 bases match TRBD2. This CDR3 has 17 residues. From germline, CDR1 is SGHRS and CDR2 YFSETQ. CDR3 in amino acids: CAGSLAGGSGGTDTQYF. CDR3 DNA sequence: TGCGCCGGCAGCTTGGCCGGGGGTAGCGGGGGGACAGATACGCAGTATTTT.

This chain links TRBV5-1 with TRBJ1-4; D gene ambiguous. The length of the CDR3 is 16 residues. The germline V gene encodes CDR1 SGHRS and CDR2 YFSETQ. Trimming left V 1 base short and J 6 bases short, with 16 bases between. CDR3 sequence: CASSLSPGDGYEKLFF. In DNA form, the CDR3 reads TGCGCCAGCAGCTTGTCCCCCGGGGATGGGTATGAAAAACTGTTTTTT.

The chain recombines TRBV2 with TRBJ1-1; D is unclear. Germline CDR1 SNHLY, CDR2 FYNNEI. Trimming shortened V by 7 bases and J by 1 base, and 10 bases separated the two germline ends. The CDR3 extends over 13 amino acids. The CDR3 is CASIRAENTEAFF. CDR3 sequence (DNA): TGTGCCAGCATTAGAGCGGAGAACACTGAAGCTTTCTTT.

The chain combines TRBV10-3 with TRBJ2-7; D gene ambiguous. This CDR3 region has 12 residues. Germline V gene lookup returns CDR1 ENHRY and CDR2 SYGVKD. The germline V and J ends were trimmed by 0 bases and 2 bases, with 2 bases remaining between them. The CDR3 is CAISESAYEQYF. CDR3 nucleotide sequence: TGTGCCATCAGTGAGTCGGCCTACGAGCAGTACTTC.